The sample holds many counts of the clone carrying this T cell receptor (beta chain). The antigen is unknown. The data were taken from a study of early T cells in non-severe SARS-CoV-2 infection. About the study: Sequencing of unsorted whole blood was done on bulk RNA, leaving chains unpaired. The study, taken as a whole, reports: VDJdb matches were skewed toward anti-spike CD8 T cell responses.

Separate cDNA molecules each had unique molecular identifiers attached to them. Using its own MiXCR run on the 5' RACE reads, TCRdb lists one record per CDR3 protein. The sample lists roughly 45,000 distinct CDR3 sequences, 4% to 5% seen once, with 5% to 7.5% in the top ten. V shed 4 bases and J shed 0 bases, with 8 bases lying between them. The CDR3 runs to 14 residues. Germline CDR1 reads SGHKS; CDR2 reads YYEKEE (reference sequence). The V call is TRBV5-5, the J call TRBJ2-1; TRBD1 or TRBD2 may be the D gene (5 bases each). The sequence was obtained from an adult who was a healthcare worker with PCR-confirmed SARS-CoV-2 infection or an uninfected control (not recorded which). The source material was whole blood. CDR3 DNA sequence: TGTGCCAGCAGCGGGACCATCTCCTACAATGAGCAGTTCTTC. The encoded protein is CASSGTISYNEQFF.